This TCR beta chain derives from a study of shared clonotypes between healthy human individuals. Regarding this clone: The antigen remains undetermined.

300 ng DNA, tens of thousands of T cell genomes, went into unsorted PBMC replicate PCRs. Authors' methods: Filtering differed because ImmunoSEQ produced junction-only sequences that carried no quality scores. TCRdb's copy holds only in-frame clones and misses some; the assay was immunoSEQ multiplex PCR. From that table come the V and J calls and clone size; the DNA was used to work out D and trimming. Among about half a million clones, roughly 83% were seen once, and the ten largest hold 13%. Study results and caveats: Donor clonotype sharing was expected to depend on sequencing depth. Blood was the sole source, and tissue repertoires probably differ.

The TCR comes from a woman between 40 and 50 years old in good health. Some clones in this sample may be carry-over from other donors' samples. Sequenced material: PBMCs.

The CDR3 loop is CASSERGEDTEAFF. The CDR3 DNA reads as TGTGCCAGCAGTGAACGGGGTGAGGACACTGAAGCTTTCTTT. V usage is TRBV6-1 and J usage is TRBJ1-1; D is undetermined. Per germline, CDR1 MNHNS and CDR2 SASEGT. Trimming pared 2 bases from V and 3 bases from J, leaving 10 bases between. CDR3 length equals 14 residues.